This T cell receptor (beta chain) was identified in a study of shared T cell receptors in the human thymus. The CDR3 loop spans 15 amino acids. The germline V gene has CDR1 SGHRS and CDR2 YFSETQ. Trimming shortened V by 0 bases and J by 8 bases, and 17 bases separated the two germline ends. Method: immunoSEQ multiplex PCR; TCRdb's copy keeps in-frame clones and lacks some. The table lists about 660,000 clones, approximately 87% of them singletons, with approximately 0.01% in the top ten. This sample also belongs to another study, concerning human thymus T cells. That work adds: Corrective heart surgery yielded resections, and these provided the thymus tissue. Apparent skewing of V and J gene usage characterized both thymic and blood repertoires.

This sequence was found in a boy under two years old with a congenital heart defect. The source material was thymocytes. This chain uses TRBV5-1 with TRBJ1-2, with D perhaps TRBD1 (6 bases). The CDR3 spells CASSLELNRVGGYTF. CDR3 DNA sequence: TGCGCCAGCAGCTTGGAGTTAAACAGGGTGGGAGGCTACACCTTC. The variable domain in full, completed from reference TRBV5-1 and TRBJ1-2, reads KAGVTQTPRYLIKTRGQQVTLSCSPISGHRSVSWYQQTPGQGLQFLFEYFSETQRNKGNFPGRFSGRQFSNSRSEMNVSTLELGDSALYLCASSLELNRVGGYTFGSGTRLTVV.